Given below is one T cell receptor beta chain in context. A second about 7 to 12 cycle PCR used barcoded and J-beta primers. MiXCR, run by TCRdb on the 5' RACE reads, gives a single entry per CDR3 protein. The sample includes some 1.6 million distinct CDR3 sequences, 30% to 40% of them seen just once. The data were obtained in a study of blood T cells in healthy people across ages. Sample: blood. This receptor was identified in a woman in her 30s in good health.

The CDR3 DNA follows: TGTGCCAGCAGCGCGGGGACAGTGAGCTACACCTTC. Amino acid sequence: CASSAGTVSYTF. V is TRBV9 and J is TRBJ1-2, with 7 nucleotides matching TRBD1. Germline V gives CDR1 SGDLS, CDR2 YYNGEE. V shed 3 bases and J 9 bases; nucleotides not matched to a gene: 5. This CDR3 is built from 12 residues.